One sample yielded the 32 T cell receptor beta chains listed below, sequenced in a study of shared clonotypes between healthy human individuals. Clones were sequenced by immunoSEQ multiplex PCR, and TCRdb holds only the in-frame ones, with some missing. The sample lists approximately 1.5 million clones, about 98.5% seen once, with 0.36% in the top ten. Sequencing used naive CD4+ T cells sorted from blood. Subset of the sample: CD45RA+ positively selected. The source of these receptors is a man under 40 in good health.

The CDR3 reads CASSLATSGTGELFF. The DNA of the CDR3 is TGTGCCAGCAGCTTAGCCACTAGCGGAACCGGGGAGCTGTTTTTT. The chain joins TRBV7-2 to TRBJ2-2, with 8 bases fitting TRBD2. The CDR3 runs to 15 residues. V was clipped by 0 bases and J by 5 bases; unmatched bases: 2. The germline V gene has CDR1 SGHTA and CDR2 FQGNSA.

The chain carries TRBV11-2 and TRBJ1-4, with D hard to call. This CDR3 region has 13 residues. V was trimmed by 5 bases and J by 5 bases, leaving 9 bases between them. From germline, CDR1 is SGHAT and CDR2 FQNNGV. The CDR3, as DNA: TGTGCCAGCAGCCGAGACGGAAATGAAAAACTGTTTTTT. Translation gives CASSRDGNEKLFF.

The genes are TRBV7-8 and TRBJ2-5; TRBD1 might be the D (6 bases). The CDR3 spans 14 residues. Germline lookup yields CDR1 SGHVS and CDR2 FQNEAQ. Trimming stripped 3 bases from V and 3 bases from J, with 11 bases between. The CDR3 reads CASSFFRTEETQYF. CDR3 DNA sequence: TGTGCCAGCAGCTTCTTTAGGACAGAAGAGACCCAGTACTTC.

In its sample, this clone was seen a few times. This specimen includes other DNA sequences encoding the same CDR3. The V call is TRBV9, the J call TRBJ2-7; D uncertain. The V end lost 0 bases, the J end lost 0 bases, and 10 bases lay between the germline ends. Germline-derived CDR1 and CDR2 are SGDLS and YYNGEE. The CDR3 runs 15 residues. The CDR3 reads CASSVGSVSSYEQYF. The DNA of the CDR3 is TGTGCCAGCAGCGTAGGGTCCGTGAGCTCCTACGAGCAGTACTTC.

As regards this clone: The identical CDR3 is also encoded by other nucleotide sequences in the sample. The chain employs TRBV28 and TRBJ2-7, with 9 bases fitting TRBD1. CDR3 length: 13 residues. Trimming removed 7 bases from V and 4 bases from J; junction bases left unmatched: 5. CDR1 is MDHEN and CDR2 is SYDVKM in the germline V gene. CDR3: CASTPGTGYEQYF. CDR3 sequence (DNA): TGTGCCAGCACCCCCGGGACAGGGTACGAGCAGTACTTC.

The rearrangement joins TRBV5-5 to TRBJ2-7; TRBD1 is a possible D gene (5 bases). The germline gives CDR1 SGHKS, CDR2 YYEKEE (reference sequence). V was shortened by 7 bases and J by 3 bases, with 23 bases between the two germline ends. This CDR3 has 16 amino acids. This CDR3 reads CASDLILAGPNYEQYF. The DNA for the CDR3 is TGTGCCAGCGATTTAATATTGGCAGGGCCCAACTACGAGCAGTACTTC.

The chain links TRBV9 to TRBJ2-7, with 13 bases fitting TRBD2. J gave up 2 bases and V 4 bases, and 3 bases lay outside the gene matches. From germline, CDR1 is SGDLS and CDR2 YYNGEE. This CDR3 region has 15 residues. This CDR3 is CASSMGLAGPYEQYF. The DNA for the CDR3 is TGTGCCAGCAGCATGGGACTAGCGGGACCCTACGAGCAGTACTTC.

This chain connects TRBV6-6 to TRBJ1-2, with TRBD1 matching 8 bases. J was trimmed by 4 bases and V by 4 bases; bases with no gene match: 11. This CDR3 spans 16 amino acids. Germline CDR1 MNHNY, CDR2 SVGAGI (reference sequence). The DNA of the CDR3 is TGTGCCAGCAGTTCCGGGCGGGACAGGTTTTCCTATGGCTACACCTTC. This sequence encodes CASSSGRDRFSYGYTF.

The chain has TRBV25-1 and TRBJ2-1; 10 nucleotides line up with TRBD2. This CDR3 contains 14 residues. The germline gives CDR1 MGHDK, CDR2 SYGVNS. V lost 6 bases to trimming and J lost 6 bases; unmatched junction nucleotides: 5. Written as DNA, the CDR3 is TGTGCCAGCAGGGGACTAGCGACGGGCAATGAGCAGTTCTTC. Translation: CASRGLATGNEQFF.

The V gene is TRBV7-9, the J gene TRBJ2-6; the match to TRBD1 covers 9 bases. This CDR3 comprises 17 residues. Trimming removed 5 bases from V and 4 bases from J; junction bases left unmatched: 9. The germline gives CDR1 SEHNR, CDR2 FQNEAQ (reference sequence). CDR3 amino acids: CASSDRDRVSGANVLTF. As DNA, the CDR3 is TGTGCCAGCAGCGACCGGGACAGGGTAAGCGGGGCCAACGTCCTGACTTTC.

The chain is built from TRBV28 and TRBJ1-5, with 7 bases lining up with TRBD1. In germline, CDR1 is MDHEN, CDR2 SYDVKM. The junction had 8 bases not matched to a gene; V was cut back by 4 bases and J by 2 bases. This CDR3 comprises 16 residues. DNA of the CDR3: TGTGCCAGCAGTTCTCCCCAGGGGGGTGGCAATCAGCCCCAGCATTTT. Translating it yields CASSSPQGGGNQPQHF.

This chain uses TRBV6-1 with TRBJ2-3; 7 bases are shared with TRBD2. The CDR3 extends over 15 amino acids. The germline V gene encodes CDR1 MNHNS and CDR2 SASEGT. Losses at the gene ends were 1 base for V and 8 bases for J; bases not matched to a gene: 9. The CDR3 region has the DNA TGTGCCAGCAGTGAAGAGGGCACCGGCGGGGGTACGCAGTATTTT. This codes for CASSEEGTGGGTQYF.

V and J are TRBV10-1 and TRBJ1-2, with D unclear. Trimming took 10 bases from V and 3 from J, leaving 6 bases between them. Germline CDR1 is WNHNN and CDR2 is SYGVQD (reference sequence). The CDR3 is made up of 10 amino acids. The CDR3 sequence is CAKVHYGYTF. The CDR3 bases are TGCGCCAAGGTCCACTATGGCTACACCTTC.

The CDR3 coding sequence is TGCGCCAGCAGCCAGGACGCGGGAGGGCCCCAGCATTTT. Its protein is CASSQDAGGPQHF. This chain links TRBV4-1 with TRBJ1-5; D is unresolved. In germline, CDR1 is MGHRA, CDR2 YSYEKL. The ends were cut back, 3 bases at V and 9 bases at J, with 12 bases in the middle. The CDR3 covers 13 residues.

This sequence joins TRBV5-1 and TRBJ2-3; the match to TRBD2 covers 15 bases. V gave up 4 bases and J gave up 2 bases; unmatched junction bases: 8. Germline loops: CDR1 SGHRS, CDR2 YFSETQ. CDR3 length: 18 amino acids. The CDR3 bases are TGCGCCAGCAGCCAGTTGGGACTAGCGGGAGGCCTCACAGATACGCAGTATTTT. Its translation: CASSQLGLAGGLTDTQYF.

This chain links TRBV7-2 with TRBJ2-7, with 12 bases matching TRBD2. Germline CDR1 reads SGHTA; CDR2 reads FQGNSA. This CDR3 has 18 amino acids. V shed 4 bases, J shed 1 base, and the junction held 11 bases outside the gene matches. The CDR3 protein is CASSSVGAGLAGSYEQYF. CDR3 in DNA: TGTGCCAGCAGCTCTGTCGGGGCAGGACTAGCGGGATCCTACGAGCAGTACTTC.

CDR3 DNA sequence: TGTGCCAGCAGTCTACCGGGACGGAATGGCGAGCAGTACTTC. Amino acids: CASSLPGRNGEQYF. The chain joins TRBV28 to TRBJ2-7; D possibly uses TRBD1 or TRBD2 (5 bases each). The V end lost 5 bases, the J end lost 6 bases, and 17 bases lay between the germline ends. The germline V gene encodes CDR1 MDHEN and CDR2 SYDVKM. This CDR3 is 14 amino acids long.

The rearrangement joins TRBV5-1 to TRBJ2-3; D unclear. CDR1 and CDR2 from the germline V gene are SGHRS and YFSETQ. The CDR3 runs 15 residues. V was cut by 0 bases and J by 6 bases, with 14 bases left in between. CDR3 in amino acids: CASSLDGTPSDTQYF. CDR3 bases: TGCGCCAGCAGCTTGGACGGTACCCCCTCCGATACGCAGTATTTT.

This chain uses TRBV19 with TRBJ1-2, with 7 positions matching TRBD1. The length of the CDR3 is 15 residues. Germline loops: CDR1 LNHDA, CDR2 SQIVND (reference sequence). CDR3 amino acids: CGSTPTGAWWDGYTF. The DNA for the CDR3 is TGTGGGAGTACCCCAACAGGGGCTTGGTGGGATGGCTACACCTTC.

The DNA for the CDR3 is TGTGCCAGTAGTATGGAGGGACAGGGGAGCGCTAATGAAAAACTGTTTTTT. It translates to CASSMEGQGSANEKLFF. The V call is TRBV19, the J call TRBJ1-4; 10 nucleotides agree with TRBD1. Germline-derived CDR1 and CDR2 are LNHDA and SQIVND (reference sequence). The CDR3 covers 17 residues. J gave up 3 bases and V 3 bases, and 7 bases lay outside the gene matches.

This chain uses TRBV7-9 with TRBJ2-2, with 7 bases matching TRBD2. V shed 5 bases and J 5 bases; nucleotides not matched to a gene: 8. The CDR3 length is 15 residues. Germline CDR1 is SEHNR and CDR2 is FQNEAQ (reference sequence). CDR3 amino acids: CASSRRAGWTGELFF. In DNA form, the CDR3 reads TGTGCCAGCAGCCGACGAGCGGGGTGGACCGGGGAGCTGTTTTTT.

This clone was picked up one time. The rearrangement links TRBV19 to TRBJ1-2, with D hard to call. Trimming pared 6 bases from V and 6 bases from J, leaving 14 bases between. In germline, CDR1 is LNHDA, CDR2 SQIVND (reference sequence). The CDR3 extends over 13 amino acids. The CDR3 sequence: CASRGIARNGYTF. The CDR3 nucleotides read TGTGCCAGTAGGGGGATTGCAAGGAATGGCTACACCTTC.

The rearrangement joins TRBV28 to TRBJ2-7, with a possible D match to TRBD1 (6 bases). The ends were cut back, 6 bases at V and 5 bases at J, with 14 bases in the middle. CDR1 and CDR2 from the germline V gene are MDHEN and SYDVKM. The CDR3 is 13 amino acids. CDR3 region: CASRPQGSDEQYF. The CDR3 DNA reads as TGTGCCAGCAGGCCACAGGGTAGTGACGAGCAGTACTTC.

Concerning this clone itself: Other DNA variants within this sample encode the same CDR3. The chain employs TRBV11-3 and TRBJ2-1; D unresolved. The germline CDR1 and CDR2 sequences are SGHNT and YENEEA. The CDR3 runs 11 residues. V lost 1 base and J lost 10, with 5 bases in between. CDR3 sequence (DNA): TGTGCCAGCAGCTTAGGGTTAGAGCAGTTCTTC. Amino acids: CASSLGLEQFF.

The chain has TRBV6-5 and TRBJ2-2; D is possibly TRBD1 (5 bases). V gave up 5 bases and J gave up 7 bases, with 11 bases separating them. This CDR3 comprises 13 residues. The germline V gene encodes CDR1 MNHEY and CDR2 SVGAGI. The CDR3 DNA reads TGTGCCAGCAGTACCAGGGTAGGCGGGGAGCTGTTTTTT. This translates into CASSTRVGGELFF.

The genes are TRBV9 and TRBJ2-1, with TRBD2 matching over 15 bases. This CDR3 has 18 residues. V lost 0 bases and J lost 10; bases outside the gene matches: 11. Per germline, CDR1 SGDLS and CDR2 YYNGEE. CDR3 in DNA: TGTGCCAGCAGCGTAGCAGGTTCGGGACTAGCGGGAGGAAGGGAGCAGTTCTTC. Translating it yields CASSVAGSGLAGGREQFF.

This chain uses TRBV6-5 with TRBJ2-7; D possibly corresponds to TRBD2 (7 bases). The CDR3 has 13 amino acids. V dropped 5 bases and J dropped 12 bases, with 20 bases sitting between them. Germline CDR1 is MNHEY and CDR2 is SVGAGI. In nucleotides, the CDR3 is TGTGCCAGCAGTCGGGGGGCTGGGATGTTGATGTACTTC. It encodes CASSRGAGMLMYF.

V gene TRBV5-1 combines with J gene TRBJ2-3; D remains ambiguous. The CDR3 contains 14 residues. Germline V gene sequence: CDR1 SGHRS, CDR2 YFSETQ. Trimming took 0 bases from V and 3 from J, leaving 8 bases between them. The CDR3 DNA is TGCGCCAGCAGCTTGGACCACCCGACAGATACGCAGTATTTT. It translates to CASSLDHPTDTQYF.

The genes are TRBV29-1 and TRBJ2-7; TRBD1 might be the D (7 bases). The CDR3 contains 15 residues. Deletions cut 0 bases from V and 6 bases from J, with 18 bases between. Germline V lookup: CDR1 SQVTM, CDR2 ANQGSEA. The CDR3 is CSVEDTGVGGSEQYF. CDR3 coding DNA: TGCAGCGTTGAAGATACAGGGGTCGGGGGCTCCGAGCAGTACTTC.

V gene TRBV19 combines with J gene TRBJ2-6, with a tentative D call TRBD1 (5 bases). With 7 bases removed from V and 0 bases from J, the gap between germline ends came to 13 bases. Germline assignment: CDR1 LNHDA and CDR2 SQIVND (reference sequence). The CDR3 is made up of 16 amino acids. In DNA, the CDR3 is TGTGCCAGTAAGGCTAGACAGCACTCTGGGGCCAACGTCCTGACTTTC. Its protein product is CASKARQHSGANVLTF.

CDR3 coding DNA: TGCGCCAGCAGTGAGCCTGGGGGTGAGCAGTTCTTC. Amino acids: CASSEPGGEQFF. The chain combines TRBV10-1 with TRBJ2-1; D may be TRBD1 or TRBD2 (5 bases each). This CDR3 region has 12 residues. CDR1 and CDR2 (germline): WNHNN, SYGVQD (reference sequence). The V and J ends lost 2 bases and 9 bases respectively, with 8 bases between them.

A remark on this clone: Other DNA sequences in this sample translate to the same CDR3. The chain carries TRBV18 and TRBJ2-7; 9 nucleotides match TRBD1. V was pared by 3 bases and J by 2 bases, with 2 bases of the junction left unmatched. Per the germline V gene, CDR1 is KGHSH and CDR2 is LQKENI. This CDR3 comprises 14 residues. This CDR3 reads CASSPGTGTYEQYF. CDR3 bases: TGTGCCAGCTCACCCGGGACAGGGACCTACGAGCAGTACTTC. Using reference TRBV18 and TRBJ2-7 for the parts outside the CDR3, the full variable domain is NAGVMQNPRHLVRRRGQEARLRCSPMKGHSHVYWYRQLPEEGLKFMVYLQKENIIDESGMPKERFSAEFPKEGPSILRIQQVVRGDSAAYFCASSPGTGTYEQYFGPGTRLTVT.